This T cell receptor (beta chain) was sequenced in a study of blood T cell repertoires in COVID-19. Whole-study context: The United States, Italy and Spain supplied acute and convalescent COVID-19 samples.

CDR3 length: 17 residues. The germline V gene encodes CDR1 SGHRS and CDR2 YFSETQ. V was clipped by 0 bases and J by 0 bases; unmatched bases: 4. Sequencing used immunoSEQ multiplex PCR; TCRdb keeps in-frame clones, though not all of them. Of roughly 200,000 clones detected, about nine tenths appear once; the ten largest clones hold 5.5% to 7.5%. This TCR was sampled from a man aged 35 to 55 with acute or convalescent COVID-19. Sequenced: peripheral blood. This chain connects TRBV5-1 to TRBJ2-2; 8 bases line up with TRBD2. The CDR3 nucleotides are TGCGCCAGCAGCTTGGAGGTAGCGGGGTCGAACACCGGGGAGCTGTTTTTT. Protein: CASSLEVAGSNTGELFF.